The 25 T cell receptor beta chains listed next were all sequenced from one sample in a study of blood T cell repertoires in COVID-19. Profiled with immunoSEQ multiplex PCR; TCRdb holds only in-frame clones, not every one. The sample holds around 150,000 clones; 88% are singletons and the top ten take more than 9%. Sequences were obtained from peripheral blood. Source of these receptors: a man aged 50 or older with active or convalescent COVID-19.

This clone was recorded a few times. The CDR3 sequence is CASSHGQASSYEQYF. DNA of the CDR3: TGTGCCAGCAGCCACGGACAGGCGAGCTCCTACGAGCAGTACTTC. The genes are TRBV9 and TRBJ2-7, with 7 bases matching TRBD1. Trimming at V came to 4 bases and at J to 0 bases, leaving 7 bases not matched to a gene. CDR1 and CDR2 from the germline V gene are SGDLS and YYNGEE. The CDR3 length is 15 residues.

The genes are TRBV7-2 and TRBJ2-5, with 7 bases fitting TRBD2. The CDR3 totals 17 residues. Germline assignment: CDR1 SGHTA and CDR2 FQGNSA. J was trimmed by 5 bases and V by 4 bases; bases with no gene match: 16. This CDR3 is CASSSYATPGGRETQYF. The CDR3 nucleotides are TGTGCCAGCAGCTCCTACGCCACGCCGGGAGGCCGGGAGACCCAGTACTTC.

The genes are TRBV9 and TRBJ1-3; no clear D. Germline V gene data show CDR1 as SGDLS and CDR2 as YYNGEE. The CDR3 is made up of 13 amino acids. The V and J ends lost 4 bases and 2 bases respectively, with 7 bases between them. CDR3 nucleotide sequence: TGTGCCAGCAGCCCCAGTACTGGAAACACCATATATTTT. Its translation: CASSPSTGNTIYF.

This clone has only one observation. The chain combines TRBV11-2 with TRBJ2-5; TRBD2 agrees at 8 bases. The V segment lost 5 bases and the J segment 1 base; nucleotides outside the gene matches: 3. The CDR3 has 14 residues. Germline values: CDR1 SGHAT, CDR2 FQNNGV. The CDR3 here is CASSRAGVQETQYF. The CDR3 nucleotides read TGTGCCAGCAGCCGAGCGGGGGTCCAAGAGACCCAGTACTTC.

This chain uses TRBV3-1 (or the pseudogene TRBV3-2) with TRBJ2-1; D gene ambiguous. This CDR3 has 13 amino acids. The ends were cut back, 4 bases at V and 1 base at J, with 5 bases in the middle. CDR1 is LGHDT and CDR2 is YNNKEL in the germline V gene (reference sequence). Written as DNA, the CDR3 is TGTGCCAGCAGCCTCGGTTCCTACAATGAGCAGTTCTTC. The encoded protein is CASSLGSYNEQFF.

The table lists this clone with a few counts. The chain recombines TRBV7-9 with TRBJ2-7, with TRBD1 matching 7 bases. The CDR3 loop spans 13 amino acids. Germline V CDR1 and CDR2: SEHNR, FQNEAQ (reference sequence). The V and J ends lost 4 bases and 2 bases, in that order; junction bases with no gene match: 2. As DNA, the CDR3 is TGTGCCAGCAGCTGGGGACAGACCTACGAGCAGTACTTC. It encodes CASSWGQTYEQYF.

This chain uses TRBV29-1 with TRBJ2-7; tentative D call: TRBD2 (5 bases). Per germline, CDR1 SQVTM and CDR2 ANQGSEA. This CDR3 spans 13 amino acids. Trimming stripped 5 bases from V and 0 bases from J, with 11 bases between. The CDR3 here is CSVRGRISYEQYF. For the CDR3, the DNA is TGCAGCGTTCGAGGGCGAATCTCCTACGAGCAGTACTTC.

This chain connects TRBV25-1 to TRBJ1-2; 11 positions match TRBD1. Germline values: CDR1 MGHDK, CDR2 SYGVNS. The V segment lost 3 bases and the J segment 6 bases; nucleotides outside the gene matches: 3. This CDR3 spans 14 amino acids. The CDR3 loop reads CASSDPGQGDGYTF. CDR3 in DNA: TGTGCCAGCAGTGACCCGGGACAGGGGGATGGCTACACCTTC.

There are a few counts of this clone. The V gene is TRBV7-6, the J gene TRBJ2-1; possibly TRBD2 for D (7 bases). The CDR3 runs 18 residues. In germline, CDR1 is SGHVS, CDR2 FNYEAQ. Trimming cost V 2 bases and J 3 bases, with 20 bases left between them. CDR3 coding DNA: TGTGCCAGCAGCTTAAGGCTAGCGGCAGGGGAGATCTACAATGAGCAGTTCTTC. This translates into CASSLRLAAGEIYNEQFF.

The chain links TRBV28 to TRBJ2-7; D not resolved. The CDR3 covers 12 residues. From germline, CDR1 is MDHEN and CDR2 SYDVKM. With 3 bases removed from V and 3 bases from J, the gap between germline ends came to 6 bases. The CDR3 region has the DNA TGTGCCAGCAGTTTTTCGGGCTACGAGCAGTACTTC. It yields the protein CASSFSGYEQYF.

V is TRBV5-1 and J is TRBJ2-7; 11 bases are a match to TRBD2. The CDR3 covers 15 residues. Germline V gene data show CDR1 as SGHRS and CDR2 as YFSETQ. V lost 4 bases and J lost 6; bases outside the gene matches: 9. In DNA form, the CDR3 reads TGCGCCAGCAGCCCTAACCTAGCGGGAGGTCTCGAGCAGTACTTC. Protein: CASSPNLAGGLEQYF.

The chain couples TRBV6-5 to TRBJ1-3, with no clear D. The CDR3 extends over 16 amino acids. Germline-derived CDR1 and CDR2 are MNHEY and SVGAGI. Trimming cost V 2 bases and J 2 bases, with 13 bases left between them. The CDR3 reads CASSYGSGKTGNTIYF. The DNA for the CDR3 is TGTGCCAGCAGTTACGGGTCGGGAAAAACTGGAAACACCATATATTTT.

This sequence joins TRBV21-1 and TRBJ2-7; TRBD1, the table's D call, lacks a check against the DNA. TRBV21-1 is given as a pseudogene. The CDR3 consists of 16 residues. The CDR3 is CASSKEKGQCTYEQYF. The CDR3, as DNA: TGTGCCAGCAGCAAAGAAAAGGGACAGTGTACCTACGAGCAGTACTTC.

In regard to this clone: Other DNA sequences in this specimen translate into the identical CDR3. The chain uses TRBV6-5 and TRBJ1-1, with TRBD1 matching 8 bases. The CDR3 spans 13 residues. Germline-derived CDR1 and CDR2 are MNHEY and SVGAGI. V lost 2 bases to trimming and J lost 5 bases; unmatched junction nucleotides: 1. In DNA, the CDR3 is TGTGCCAGCAGTTACCGACAGGGGACTGAAGCTTTCTTT. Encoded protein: CASSYRQGTEAFF.

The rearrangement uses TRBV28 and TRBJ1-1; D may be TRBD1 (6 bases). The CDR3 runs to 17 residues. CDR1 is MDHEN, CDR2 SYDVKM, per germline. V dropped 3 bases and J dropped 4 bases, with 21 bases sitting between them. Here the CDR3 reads CASSLVGAKGLRTEAFF. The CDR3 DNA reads TGTGCCAGCAGTTTGGTGGGGGCCAAGGGCCTTCGCACTGAAGCTTTCTTT.

CDR3 sequence reads: CASSQESAGGYEQYF. In DNA form, the CDR3 reads TGTGCCAGCAGCCAAGAAAGTGCAGGGGGGTACGAGCAGTACTTC. This chain links TRBV14 with TRBJ2-7, with D possibly TRBD1 on 7 matching bases. From germline, CDR1 is SGHDN and CDR2 FVKESK. This CDR3 spans 15 amino acids. The V end lost 0 bases, the J end lost 4 bases, and 13 bases lay between the germline ends.

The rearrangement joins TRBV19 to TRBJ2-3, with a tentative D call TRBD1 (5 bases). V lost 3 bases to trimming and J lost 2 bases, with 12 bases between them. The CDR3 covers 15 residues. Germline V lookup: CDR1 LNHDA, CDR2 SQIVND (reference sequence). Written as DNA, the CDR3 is TGTGCCAGTAGTATCCTTTCAGGGCCCACAGATACGCAGTATTTT. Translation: CASSILSGPTDTQYF.

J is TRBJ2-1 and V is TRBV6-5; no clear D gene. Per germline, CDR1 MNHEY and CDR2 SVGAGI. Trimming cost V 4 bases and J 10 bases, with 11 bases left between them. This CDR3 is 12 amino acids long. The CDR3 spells CASSSLLREQFF. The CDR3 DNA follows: TGTGCCAGCAGTTCACTCCTCCGGGAGCAGTTCTTC.

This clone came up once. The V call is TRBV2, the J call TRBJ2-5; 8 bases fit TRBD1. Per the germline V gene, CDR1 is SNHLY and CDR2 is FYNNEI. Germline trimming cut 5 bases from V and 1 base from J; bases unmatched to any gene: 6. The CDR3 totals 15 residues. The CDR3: CASSIRTGSQETQYF. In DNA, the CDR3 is TGTGCCAGCAGTATAAGGACAGGGTCCCAAGAGACCCAGTACTTC.

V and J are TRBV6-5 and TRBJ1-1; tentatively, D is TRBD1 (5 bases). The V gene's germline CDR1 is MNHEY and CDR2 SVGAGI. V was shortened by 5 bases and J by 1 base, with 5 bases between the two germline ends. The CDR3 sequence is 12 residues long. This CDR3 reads CASSQGNTEAFF. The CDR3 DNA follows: TGTGCCAGCAGTCAGGGGAACACTGAAGCTTTCTTT.

In DNA form, the CDR3 reads TGTGCCAGCAGCCAAGATATTCCGGGACAGAGCACAGATACGCAGTATTTT. The encoded protein is CASSQDIPGQSTDTQYF. This sequence joins TRBV4-2 and TRBJ2-3; 7 bases align to TRBD1. The junction had 6 bases not matched to a gene; V was cut back by 0 bases and J by 0 bases. This CDR3 is 17 amino acids long. Germline V gene sequence: CDR1 LGHNA, CDR2 YNFKEQ.

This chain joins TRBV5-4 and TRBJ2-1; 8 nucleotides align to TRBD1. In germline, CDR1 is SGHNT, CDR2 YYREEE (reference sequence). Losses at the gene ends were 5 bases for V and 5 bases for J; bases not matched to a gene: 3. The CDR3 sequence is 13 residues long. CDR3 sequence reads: CASREQGDNEQFF. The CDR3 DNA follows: TGTGCCAGCAGGGAACAGGGGGACAATGAGCAGTTCTTC.

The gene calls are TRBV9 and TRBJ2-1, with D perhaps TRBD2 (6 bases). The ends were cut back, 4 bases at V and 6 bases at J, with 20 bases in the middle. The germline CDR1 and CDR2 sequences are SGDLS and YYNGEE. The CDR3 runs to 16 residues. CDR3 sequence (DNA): TGTGCCAGCAGCACCCGGGGAGGATTTGCCGGCAATGAGCAGTTCTTC. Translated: CASSTRGGFAGNEQFF.

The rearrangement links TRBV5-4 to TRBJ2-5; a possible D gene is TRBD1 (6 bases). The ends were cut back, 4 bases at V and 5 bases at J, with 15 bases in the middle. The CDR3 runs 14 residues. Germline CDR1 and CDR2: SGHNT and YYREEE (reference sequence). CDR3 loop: CASSGAGAGETQYF. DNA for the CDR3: TGTGCCAGCAGCGGGGCAGGGGCCGGGGAGACCCAGTACTTC.

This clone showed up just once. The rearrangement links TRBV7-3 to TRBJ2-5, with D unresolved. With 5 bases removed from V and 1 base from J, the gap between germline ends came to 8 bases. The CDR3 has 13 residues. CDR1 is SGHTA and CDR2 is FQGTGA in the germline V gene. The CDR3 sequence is CASSLGSQETQYF. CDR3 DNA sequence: TGTGCCAGCAGCCTCGGGTCCCAAGAGACCCAGTACTTC. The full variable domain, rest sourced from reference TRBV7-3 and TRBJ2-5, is GAGVSQTPSNKVTEKGKYVELRCDPISGHTALYWYRQSLGQGPEFLIYFQGTGAADDSGLPNDRFFAVRPEGSVSTLKIQRTERGDSAVYLCASSLGSQETQYFGPGTRLLVL.